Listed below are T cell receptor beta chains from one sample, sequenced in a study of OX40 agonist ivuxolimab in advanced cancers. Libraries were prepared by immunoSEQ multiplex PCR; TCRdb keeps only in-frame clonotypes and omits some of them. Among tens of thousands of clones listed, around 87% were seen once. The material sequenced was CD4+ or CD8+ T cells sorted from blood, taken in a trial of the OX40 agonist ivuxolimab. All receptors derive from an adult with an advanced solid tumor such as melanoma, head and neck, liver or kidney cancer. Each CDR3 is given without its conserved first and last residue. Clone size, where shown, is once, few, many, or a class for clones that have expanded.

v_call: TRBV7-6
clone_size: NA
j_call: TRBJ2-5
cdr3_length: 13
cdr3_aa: ASTRSGAEGETQY

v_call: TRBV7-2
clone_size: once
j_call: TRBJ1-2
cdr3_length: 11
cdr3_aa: ASSPQANYGYT

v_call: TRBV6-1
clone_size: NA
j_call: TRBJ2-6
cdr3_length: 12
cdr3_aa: ASTYVSGANVLT

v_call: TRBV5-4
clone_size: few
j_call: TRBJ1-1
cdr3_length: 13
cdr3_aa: ASSLESSWRAEAF

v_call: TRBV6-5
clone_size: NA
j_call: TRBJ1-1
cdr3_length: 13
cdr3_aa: ASSYSIAPGTEAF

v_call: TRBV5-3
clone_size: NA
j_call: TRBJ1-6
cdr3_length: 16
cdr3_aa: ARSPHIFRDCKGSPLH

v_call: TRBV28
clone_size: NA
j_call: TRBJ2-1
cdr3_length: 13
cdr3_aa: ASSKSGRSYNEQF

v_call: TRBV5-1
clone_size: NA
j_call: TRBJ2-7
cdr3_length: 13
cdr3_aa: ASSPTWAGASVQY

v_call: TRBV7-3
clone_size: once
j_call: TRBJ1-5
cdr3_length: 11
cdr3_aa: ASSLRENQPQH

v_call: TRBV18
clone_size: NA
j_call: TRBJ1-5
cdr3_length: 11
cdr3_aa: ASSPSVGQPQH

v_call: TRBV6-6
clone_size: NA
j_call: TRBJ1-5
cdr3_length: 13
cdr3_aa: ASILTQGSNQPQH

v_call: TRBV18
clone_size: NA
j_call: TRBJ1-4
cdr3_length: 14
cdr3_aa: ASSPLSSGINEKLF

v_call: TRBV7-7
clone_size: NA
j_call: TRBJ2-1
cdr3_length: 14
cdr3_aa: ASSLLGGGRAGEQF

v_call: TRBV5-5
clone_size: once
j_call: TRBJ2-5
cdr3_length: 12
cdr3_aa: ASSLGRWEETQY

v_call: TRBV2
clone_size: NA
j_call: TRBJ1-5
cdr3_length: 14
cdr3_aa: ASSAGLSRSNQPQH

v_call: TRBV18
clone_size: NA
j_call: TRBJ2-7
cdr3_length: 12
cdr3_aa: ASSPPVFRYEQY

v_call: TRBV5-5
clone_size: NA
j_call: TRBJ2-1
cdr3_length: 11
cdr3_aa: ASSLANNNEQF

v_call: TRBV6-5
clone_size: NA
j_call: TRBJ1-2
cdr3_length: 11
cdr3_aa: ASGTGGWHGYT

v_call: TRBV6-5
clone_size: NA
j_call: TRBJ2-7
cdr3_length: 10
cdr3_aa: ASSEMGGEQY

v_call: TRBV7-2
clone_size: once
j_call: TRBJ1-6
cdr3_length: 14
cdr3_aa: ASSLGGTVQNSPLH

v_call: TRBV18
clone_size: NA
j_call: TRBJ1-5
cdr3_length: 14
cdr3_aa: ASSPRAGANNQPQH

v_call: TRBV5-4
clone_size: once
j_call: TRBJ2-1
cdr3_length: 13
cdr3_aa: ASSAGTGGYNEQF

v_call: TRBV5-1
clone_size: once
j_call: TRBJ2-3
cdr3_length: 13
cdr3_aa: ASSVDRGQSDTQY

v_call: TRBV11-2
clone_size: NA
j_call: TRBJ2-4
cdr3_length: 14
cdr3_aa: ASSPLGFAAKNIQY

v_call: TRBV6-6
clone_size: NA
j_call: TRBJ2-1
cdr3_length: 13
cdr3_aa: ASSSRDRAYNEQF

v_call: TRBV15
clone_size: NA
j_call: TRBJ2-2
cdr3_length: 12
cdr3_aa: ATSRDRGSGELF

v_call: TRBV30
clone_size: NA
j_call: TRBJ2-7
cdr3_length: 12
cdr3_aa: AWSQAGAGYEQY

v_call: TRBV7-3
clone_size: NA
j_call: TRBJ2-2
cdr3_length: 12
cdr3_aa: ASSSGLYTGELF

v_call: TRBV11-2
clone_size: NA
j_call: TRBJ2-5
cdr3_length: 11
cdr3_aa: ASRRAGGETQY

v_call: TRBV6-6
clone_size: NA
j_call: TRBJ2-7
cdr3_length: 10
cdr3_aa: ASSALRGEQY

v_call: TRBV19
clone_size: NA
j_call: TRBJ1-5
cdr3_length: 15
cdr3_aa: ASSIERGTGNNQPQH

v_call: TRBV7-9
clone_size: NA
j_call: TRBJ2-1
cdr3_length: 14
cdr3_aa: ASSSPWGGSYNEQF

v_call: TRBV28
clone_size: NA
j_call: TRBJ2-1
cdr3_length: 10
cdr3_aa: ASSLTYNEQF

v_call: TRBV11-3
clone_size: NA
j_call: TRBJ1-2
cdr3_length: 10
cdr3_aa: ASSLLAYGYT

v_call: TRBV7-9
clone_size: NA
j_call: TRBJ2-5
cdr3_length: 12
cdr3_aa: ASSRGLAGETQY

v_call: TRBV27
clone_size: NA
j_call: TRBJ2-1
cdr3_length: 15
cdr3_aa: ASSLDRRLAGYNEQF

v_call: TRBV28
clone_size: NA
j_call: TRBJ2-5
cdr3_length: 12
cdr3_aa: ASSPPTGRETQY